The source of this T cell receptor (beta chain) is a study of CD8 T cells in ankylosing spondylitis. Germline V CDR1 and CDR2: MNHEY, SVGAGI. CDR3 length: 14 residues. Trimming pared 0 bases from V and 6 bases from J, leaving 11 bases between. Study-level results: Disease-linked clones bore a CD8+ phenotype, appearing relatively rarely in peripheral blood.

This clonotype was observed at least ten times. Antigen: not known. TCRdb ran MiXCR on the 5' RACE reads and lists one entry per CDR3 protein. The data contain 220,000 or so distinct CDR3 sequences, roughly a tenth of them seen just once; the ten biggest clones take up around a fifth. This sequence was found in a male donor with ankylosing spondylitis or in good health (not recorded which). Material for sequencing was blood, either unsorted or a sorted T cell fraction (not recorded which). The chain joins TRBV6-5 to TRBJ1-2; D perhaps matches TRBD1 (5 bases). The CDR3 coding sequence is TGTGCCAGCAGTTACTCCCAGGGTAGGGATGGCTACACCTTC. Its protein is CASSYSQGRDGYTF.